This TCR beta chain was captured by sequencing in a study of T-cell reconstitution after alpha-beta-depleted transplantation in children. As regards this clonotype: Its cognate antigen is unknown.

The authors prepared the TCRbeta library with unique molecular identifiers. TCRdb independently ran MiXCR on the PCR reads; one entry per CDR3 protein. The sample holds about 500,000 distinct CDR3 sequences, roughly 11% seen once. The germline V and J ends were trimmed by 5 bases and 4 bases, with 17 bases remaining between them. The CDR3 loop spans 15 amino acids. Germline V CDR1 and CDR2: SGHTA, FQGNSA. Study-wide results and caveats: High day-60 TCRbeta diversity in some patients came from surviving recipient T cells and thymic progenitors. Expanded graft clones, several hundred of them, were reportedly the source of alpha-beta T cells about two months after transplant. When one year had passed after transplant, most T-cell counts and diversity came from newly produced T cells.

The sample consisted of PBMCs, mostly from graft donor cells, taken 180 days after TCRalphabeta/CD19-depleted stem cell transplant. This clonotype originated in a female patient younger than 10 who had a stem cell transplant for aplastic anemia, so the T cells may come from the graft donor. The chain carries TRBV7-2 and TRBJ2-5; possibly TRBD1 for D (6 bases). The CDR3 sequence: CASSITSGGGETQYF. CDR3 coding DNA: TGTGCCAGCAGCATCACATCTGGGGGCGGAGAGACCCAGTACTTC.